This note documents a single TCR beta chain sequence. What it recognizes is unknown. Each cDNA molecule carried a unique molecular identifier. TCRdb reprocessed the 5' RACE reads with MiXCR, giving one entry per CDR3 protein. The sample lists tens of thousands of distinct CDR3 sequences, around 10% seen once, with about 9.4% in the top ten. These data originate in a study of early T cells in non-severe SARS-CoV-2 infection. Study details: With bulk RNA from unsorted whole blood as input, sequencing yielded unpaired chains. Study-wide points: Using VDJdb, the matching emphasized anti-spike CD8 responses while missing private and CD4 specificities.

Germline V gene sequence: CDR1 SGHVS, CDR2 FNYEAQ. The CDR3 length is 15 residues. Trimming cost V 2 bases and J 2 bases; bases outside gene matches: 4. This TCR came from an adult who was a healthcare worker with PCR-confirmed SARS-CoV-2 infection or an uninfected control (not recorded which). The chain employs TRBV7-6 and TRBJ2-3, with 7 bases aligning to TRBD2. What was sequenced was whole blood. Here the CDR3 reads CASSLSGTTTDTQYF. The CDR3 region has the DNA TGTGCCAGCAGCTTAAGCGGGACGACCACAGATACGCAGTATTTT.